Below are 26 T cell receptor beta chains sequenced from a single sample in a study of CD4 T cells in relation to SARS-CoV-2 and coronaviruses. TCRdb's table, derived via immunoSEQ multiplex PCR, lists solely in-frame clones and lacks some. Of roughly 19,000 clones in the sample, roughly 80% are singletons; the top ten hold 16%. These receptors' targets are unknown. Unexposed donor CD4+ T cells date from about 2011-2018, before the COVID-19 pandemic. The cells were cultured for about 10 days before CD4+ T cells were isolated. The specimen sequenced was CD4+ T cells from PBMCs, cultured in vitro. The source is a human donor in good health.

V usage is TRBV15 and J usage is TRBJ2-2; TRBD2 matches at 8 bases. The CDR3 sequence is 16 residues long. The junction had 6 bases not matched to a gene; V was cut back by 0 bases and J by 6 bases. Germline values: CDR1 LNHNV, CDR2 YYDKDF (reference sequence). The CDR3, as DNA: TGTGCCACCAGCAGAGATTTAGCGGGAAGCGCCGGGGAGCTGTTTTTT. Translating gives CATSRDLAGSAGELFF.

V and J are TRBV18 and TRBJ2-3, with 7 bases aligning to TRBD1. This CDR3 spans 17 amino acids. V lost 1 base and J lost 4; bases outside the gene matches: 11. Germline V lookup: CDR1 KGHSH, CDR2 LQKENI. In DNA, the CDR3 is TGTGCCAGCTCACCACAGGCGGGCAGGGGGATGGCAGATACGCAGTATTTT. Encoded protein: CASSPQAGRGMADTQYF.

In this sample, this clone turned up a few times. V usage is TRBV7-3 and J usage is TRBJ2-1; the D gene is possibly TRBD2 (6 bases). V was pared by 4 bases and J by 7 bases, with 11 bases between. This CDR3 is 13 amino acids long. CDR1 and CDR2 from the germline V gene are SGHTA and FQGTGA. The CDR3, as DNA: TGTGCCAGCAGCTACGACGCGGGGAATGAGCAGTTCTTC. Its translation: CASSYDAGNEQFF.

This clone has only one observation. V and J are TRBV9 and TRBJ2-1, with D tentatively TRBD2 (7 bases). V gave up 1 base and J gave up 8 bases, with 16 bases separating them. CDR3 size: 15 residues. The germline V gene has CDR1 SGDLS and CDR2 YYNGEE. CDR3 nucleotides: TGTGCCAGCAGCGTAAGGCGGAAGGGGGGGGATGAGCAGTTCTTC. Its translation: CASSVRRKGGDEQFF.

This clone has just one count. CDR3 in amino acids: CASSLMETEAFF. The CDR3 DNA sequence: TGTGCCAGCAGTTTAATGGAGACTGAAGCTTTCTTT. The J gene is TRBJ1-1, the V gene TRBV12-3 or TRBV12-4; D gene unclear. This CDR3 contains 12 residues. V lost 2 bases and J lost 5, with 6 bases in between.

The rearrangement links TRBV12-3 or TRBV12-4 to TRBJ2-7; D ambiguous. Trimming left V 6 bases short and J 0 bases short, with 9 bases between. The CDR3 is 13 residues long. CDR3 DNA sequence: TGTGCCAGCAGGAGGTCCCCCTCCTACGAGCAGTACTTC. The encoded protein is CASRRSPSYEQYF.

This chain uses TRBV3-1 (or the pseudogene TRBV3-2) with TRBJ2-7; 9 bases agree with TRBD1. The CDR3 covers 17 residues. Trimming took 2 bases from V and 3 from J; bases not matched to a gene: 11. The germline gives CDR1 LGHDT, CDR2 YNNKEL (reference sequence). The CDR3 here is CASSQSPGTGQGYEQYF. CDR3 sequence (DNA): TGTGCCAGCAGCCAATCCCCCGGGACAGGGCAAGGCTACGAGCAGTACTTC.

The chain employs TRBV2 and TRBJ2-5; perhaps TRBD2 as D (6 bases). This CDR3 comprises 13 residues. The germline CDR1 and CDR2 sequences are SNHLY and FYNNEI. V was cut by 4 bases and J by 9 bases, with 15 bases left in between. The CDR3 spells CASSGGTPGSQYF. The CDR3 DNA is TGTGCCAGCAGTGGCGGGACTCCTGGTTCCCAGTACTTC.

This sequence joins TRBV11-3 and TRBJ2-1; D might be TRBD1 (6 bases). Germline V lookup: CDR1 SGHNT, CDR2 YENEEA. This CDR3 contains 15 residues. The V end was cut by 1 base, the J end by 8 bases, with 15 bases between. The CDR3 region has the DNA TGTGCCAGCAGCTTAGGGGTCAGAGAGGGGGATGAGCAGTTCTTC. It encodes CASSLGVREGDEQFF.

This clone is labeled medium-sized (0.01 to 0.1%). The CDR3 coding sequence is TGTGCCAGTAGTCCAGTTTGGGGTTACGGCTACACCTTC. Protein sequence: CASSPVWGYGYTF. The chain links TRBV19 to TRBJ1-2; D is unresolved. The V gene lost 5 bases and the J gene lost 8 bases, with 15 bases spanning the gap. The CDR3 sequence is 13 residues long. Germline-derived CDR1 and CDR2 are LNHDA and SQIVND (reference sequence).

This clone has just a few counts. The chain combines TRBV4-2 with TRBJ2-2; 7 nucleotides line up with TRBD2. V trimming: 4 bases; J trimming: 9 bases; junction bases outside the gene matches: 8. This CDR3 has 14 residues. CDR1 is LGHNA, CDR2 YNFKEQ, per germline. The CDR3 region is CASSPTSANRELFF. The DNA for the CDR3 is TGTGCCAGCAGCCCTACTAGCGCGAACCGGGAGCTGTTTTTT.

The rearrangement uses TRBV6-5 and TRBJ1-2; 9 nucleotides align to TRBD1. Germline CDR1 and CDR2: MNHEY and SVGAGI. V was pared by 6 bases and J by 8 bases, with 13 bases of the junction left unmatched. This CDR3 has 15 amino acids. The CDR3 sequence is CASSPSGTGIWGYTF. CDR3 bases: TGTGCCAGCAGCCCCTCGGGGACAGGGATTTGGGGCTACACCTTC.

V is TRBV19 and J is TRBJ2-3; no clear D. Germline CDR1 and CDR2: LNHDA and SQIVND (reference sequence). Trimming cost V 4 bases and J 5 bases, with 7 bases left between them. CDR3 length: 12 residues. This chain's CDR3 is CASSTPGDTQYF. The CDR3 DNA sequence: TGTGCCAGTAGTACGCCCGGAGATACGCAGTATTTT.

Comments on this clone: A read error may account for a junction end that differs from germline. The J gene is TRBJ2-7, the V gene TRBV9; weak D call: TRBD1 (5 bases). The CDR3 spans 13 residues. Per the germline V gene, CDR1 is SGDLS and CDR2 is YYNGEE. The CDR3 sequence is CASSTRASHEQYF. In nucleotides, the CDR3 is TGTGCCAGCAGCACCAGGGCCTCCCACGAGCAGTACTTC.

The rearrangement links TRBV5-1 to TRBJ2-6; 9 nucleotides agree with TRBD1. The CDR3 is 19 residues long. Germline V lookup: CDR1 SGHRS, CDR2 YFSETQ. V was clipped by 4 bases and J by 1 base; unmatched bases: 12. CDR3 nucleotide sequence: TGCGCCAGCAGCCCTATTGGGGACAGGGCCCTATCTGGGGCCAACGTCCTGACTTTC. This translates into CASSPIGDRALSGANVLTF.

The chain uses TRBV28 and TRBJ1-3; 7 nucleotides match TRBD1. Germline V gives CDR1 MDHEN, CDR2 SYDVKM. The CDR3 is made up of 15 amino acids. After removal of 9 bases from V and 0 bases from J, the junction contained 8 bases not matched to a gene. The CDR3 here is CASIPGQISGNTIYF. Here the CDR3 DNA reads TGTGCCAGTATCCCGGGACAGATCTCTGGAAACACCATATATTTT. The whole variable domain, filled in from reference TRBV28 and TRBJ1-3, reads DVKVTQSSRYLVKRTGEKVFLECVQDMDHENMFWYRQDPGLGLRLIYFSYDVKMKEKGDIPEGYSVSREKKERFSLILESASTNQTSMYLCASIPGQISGNTIYFGEGSWLTVV.

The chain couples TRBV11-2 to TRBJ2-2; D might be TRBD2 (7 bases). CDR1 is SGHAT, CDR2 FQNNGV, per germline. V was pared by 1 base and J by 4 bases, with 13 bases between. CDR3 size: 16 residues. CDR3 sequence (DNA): TGTGCCAGCAGCTTAGTCAGGGGAGGGCCCACCGGGGAGCTGTTTTTT. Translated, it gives CASSLVRGGPTGELFF.

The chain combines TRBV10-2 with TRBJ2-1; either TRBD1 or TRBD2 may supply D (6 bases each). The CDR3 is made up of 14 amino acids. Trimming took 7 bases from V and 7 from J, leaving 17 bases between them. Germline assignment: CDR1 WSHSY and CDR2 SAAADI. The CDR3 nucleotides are TGCGCCAGCATGGTTCGGGGGCAGGGTAATGAGCAGTTCTTC. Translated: CASMVRGQGNEQFF.

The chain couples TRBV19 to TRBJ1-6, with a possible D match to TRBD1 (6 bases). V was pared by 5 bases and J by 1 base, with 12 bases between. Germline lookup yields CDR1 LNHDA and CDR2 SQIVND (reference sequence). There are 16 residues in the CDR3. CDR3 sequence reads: CASSEDRRSYNSPLHF. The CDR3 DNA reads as TGTGCCAGTAGTGAAGACAGGAGGTCCTATAATTCACCCCTCCACTTT.

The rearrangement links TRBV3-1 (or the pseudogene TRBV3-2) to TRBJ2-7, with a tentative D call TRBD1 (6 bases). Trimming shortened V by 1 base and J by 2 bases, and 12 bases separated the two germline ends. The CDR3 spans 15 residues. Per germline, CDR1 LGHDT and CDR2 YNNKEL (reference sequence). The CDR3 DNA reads TGTGCCAGCAGCCAAGCCCCCACAGGGCCCTACGAGCAGTACTTC. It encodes CASSQAPTGPYEQYF.

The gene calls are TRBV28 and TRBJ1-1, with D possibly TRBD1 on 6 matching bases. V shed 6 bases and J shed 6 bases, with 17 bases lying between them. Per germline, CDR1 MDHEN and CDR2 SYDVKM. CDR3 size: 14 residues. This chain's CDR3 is CASSLIQGGAEAFF. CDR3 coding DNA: TGTGCCAGCAGCCTAATACAGGGAGGCGCTGAAGCTTTCTTT.

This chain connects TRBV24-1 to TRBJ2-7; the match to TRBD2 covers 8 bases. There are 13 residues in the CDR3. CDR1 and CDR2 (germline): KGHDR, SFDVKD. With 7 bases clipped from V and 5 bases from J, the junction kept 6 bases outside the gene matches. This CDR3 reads CATRSGSTDEQYF. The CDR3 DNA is TGTGCCACCAGAAGCGGGAGTACCGACGAGCAGTACTTC.

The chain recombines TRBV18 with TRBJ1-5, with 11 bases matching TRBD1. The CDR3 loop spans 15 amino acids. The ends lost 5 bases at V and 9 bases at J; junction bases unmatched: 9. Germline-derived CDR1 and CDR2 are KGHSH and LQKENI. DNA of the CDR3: TGTGCCAGCTCAACCGGGACAGGGGGACTTGGGCCCCAGCATTTT. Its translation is CASSTGTGGLGPQHF.

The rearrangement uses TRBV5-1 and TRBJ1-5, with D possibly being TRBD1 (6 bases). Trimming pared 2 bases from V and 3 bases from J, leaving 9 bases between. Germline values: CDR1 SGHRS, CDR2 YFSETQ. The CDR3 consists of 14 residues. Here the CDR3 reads CASSLGDTNQPQHF. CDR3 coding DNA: TGCGCCAGCAGCTTAGGGGACACCAATCAGCCCCAGCATTTT.

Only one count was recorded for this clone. In DNA, the CDR3 is TGTGCCAGCAATCTACAGGGCAGCACTGAAGCTTTCTTT. Protein sequence: CASNLQGSTEAFF. The V and J genes are TRBV12-3 or TRBV12-4 and TRBJ1-1; D may be TRBD1 (6 bases). There are 13 residues in the CDR3. Trimming left V 7 bases short and J 4 bases short, with 13 bases between.

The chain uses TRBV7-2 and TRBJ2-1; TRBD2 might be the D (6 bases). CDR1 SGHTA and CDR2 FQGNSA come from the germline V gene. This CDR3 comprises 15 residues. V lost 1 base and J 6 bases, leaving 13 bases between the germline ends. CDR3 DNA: TGTGCCAGCAGCTTAGGGACTACCCCAACCAATGAGCAGTTCTTC. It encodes CASSLGTTPTNEQFF. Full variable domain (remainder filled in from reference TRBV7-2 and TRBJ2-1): GAGVSQSPSNKVTEKGKDVELRCDPISGHTALYWYRQSLGQGLEFLIYFQGNSAPDKSGLPSDRFSAERTGGSVSTLTIQRTQQEDSAVYLCASSLGTTPTNEQFFGPGTRLTVL.